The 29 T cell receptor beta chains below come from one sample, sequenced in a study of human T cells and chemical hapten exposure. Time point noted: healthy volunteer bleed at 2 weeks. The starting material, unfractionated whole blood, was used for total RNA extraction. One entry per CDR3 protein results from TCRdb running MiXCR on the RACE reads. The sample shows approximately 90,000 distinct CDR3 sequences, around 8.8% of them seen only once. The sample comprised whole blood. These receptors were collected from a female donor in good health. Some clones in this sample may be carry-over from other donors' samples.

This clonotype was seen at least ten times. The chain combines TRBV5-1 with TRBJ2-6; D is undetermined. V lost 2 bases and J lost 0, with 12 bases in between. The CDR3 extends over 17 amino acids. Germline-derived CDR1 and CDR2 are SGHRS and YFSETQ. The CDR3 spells CASSLGQQFSGANVLTF. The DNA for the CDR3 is TGCGCCAGCAGCTTAGGTCAACAGTTCTCTGGGGCCAACGTCCTGACTTTC. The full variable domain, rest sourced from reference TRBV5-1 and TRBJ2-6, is KAGVTQTPRYLIKTRGQQVTLSCSPISGHRSVSWYQQTPGQGLQFLFEYFSETQRNKGNFPGRFSGRQFSNSRSEMNVSTLELGDSALYLCASSLGQQFSGANVLTFGAGSRLTVL.

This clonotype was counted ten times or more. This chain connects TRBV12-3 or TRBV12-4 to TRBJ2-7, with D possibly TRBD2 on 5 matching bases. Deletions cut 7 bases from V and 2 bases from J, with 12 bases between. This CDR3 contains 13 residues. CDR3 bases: TGTGCCAGCAAACTAGTAACAACCTACGAGCAGTACTTC. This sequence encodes CASKLVTTYEQYF.

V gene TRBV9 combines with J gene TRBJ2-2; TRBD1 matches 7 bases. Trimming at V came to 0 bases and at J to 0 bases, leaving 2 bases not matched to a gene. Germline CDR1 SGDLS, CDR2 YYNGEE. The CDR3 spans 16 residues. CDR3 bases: TGTGCCAGCAGCGTAGCTACAGGGGCGAACACCGGGGAGCTGTTTTTT. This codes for CASSVATGANTGELFF.

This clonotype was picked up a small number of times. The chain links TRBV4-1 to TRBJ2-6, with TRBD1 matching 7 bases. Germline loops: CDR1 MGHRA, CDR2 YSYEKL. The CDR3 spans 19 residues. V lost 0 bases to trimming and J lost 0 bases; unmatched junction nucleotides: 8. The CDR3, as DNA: TGCGCCAGCAGCCAAGATCGGGACAGCGAGAGCTCTGGGGCCAACGTCCTGACTTTC. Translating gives CASSQDRDSESSGANVLTF.

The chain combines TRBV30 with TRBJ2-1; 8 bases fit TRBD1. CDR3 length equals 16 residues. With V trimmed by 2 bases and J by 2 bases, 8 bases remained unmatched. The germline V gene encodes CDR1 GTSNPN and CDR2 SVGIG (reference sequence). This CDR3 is CAWSSPPGGPYNEQFF. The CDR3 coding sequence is TGTGCCTGGAGTTCCCCTCCAGGGGGCCCCTACAATGAGCAGTTCTTC.

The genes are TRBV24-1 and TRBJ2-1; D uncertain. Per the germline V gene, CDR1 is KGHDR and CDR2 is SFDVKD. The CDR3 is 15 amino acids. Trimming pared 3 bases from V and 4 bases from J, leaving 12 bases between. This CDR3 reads CATSDPLYGYNEQFF. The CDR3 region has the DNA TGTGCCACCAGTGATCCCCTATACGGGTACAATGAGCAGTTCTTC.

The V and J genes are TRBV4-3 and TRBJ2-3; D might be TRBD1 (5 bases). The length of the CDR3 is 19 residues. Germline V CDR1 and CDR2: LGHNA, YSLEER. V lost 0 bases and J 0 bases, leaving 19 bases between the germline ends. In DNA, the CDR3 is TGCGCCAGCAGCCAAGATGTTGACAGTTCACTACCCAGCACAGATACGCAGTATTTT. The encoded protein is CASSQDVDSSLPSTDTQYF.

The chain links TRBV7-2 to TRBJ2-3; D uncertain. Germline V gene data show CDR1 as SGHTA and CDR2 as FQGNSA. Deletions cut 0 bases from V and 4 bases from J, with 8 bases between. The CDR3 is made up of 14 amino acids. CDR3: CASSLASTSDTQYF. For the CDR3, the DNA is TGTGCCAGCAGCTTAGCGTCGACATCAGATACGCAGTATTTT.

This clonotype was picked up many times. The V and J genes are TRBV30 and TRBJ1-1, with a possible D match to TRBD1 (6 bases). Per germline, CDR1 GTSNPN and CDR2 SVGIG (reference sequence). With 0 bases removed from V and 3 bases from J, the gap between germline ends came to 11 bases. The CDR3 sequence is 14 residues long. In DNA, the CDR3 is TGTGCCTGGAGTGTAACAGGGTGGCACACTGAAGCTTTCTTT. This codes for CAWSVTGWHTEAFF.

In DNA form, the CDR3 reads TGTGCCAGCAGTTTAACTAGCGGAGATACGCAGTATTTT. Residues: CASSLTSGDTQYF. This chain joins TRBV27 and TRBJ2-3; 8 bases map to TRBD2. The V gene's germline CDR1 is MNHEY and CDR2 SMNVEV (reference sequence). With 2 bases clipped from V and 5 bases from J, the junction kept 0 bases outside the gene matches. This CDR3 region has 13 residues.

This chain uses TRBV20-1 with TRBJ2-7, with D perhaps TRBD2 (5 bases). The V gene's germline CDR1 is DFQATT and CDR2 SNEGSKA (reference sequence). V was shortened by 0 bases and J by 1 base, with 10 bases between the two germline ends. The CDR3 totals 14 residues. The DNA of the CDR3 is TGCAGTGCTAGAGATCTCGGACTTTCCTACGAGCAGTACTTC. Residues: CSARDLGLSYEQYF.

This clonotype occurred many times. CDR3 protein: CAISEALGARSYEQYF. CDR3 in DNA: TGTGCCATCAGTGAGGCTCTTGGTGCGCGCTCCTACGAGCAGTACTTC. This chain uses TRBV10-3 with TRBJ2-7, with unresolved D. Germline CDR1 is ENHRY and CDR2 is SYGVKD. The CDR3 totals 16 residues. The V gene lost 2 bases and the J gene lost 0 bases, with 14 bases spanning the gap.

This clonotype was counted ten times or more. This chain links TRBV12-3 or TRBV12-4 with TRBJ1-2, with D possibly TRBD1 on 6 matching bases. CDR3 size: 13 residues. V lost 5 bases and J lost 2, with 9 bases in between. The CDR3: CASSHDRNYGYTF. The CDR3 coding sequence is TGTGCCAGCAGTCACGACAGGAACTATGGCTACACCTTC.

The chain's CDR3 is CASSPYGTGGNEQFF. The CDR3 coding sequence is TGTGCCAGCAGCCCCTATGGGACAGGTGGAAATGAGCAGTTCTTC. V gene TRBV9 combines with J gene TRBJ2-1; 8 bases match TRBD1. With V trimmed by 4 bases and J by 7 bases, 10 bases remained unmatched. This CDR3 contains 15 residues. Per germline, CDR1 SGDLS and CDR2 YYNGEE.

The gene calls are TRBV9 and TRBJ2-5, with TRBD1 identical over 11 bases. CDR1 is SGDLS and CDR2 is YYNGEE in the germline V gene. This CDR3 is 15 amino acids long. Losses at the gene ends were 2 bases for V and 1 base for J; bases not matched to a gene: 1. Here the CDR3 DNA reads TGTGCCAGCAGCGTGGGACAGGGGGGCCAAGAGACCCAGTACTTC. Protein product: CASSVGQGGQETQYF.

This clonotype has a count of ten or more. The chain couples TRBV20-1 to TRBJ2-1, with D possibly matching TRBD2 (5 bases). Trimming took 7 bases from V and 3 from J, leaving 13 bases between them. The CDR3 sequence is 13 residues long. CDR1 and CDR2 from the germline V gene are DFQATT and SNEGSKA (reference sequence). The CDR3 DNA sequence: TGCAGTGGTAGGGCGGGTAACTACAATGAGCAGTTCTTC. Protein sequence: CSGRAGNYNEQFF.

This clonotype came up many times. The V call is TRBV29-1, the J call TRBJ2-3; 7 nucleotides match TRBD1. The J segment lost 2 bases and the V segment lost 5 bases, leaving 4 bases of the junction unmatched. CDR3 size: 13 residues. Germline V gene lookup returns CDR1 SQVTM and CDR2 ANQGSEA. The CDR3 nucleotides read TGCAGCGTTCGACAGGGTAACACAGATACGCAGTATTTT. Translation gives CSVRQGNTDTQYF.

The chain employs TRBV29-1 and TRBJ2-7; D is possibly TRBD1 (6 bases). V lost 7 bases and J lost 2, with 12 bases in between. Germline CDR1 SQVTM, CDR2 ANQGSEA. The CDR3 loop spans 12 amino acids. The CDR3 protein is CSANQGTYEQYF. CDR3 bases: TGCAGCGCAAATCAGGGGACCTACGAGCAGTACTTC.

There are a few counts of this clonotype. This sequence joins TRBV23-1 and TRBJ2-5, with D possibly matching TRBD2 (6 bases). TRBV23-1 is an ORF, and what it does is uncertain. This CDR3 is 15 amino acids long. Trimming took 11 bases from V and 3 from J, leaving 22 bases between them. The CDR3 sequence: CAAKDPREGKETQYF. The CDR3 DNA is TGCGCCGCAAAGGATCCGCGGGAAGGGAAAGAGACCCAGTACTTC.

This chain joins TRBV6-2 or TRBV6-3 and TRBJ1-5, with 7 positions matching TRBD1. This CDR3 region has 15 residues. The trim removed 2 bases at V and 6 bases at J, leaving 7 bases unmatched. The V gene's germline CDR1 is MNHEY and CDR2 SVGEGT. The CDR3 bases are TGTGCCAGCAGTTACCGGACAGGAATAATTCAGCCCCAGCATTTT. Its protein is CASSYRTGIIQPQHF.

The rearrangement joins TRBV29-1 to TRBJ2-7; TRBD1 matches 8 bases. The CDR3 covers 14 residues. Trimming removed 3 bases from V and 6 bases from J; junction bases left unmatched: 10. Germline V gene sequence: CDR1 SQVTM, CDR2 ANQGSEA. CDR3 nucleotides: TGCAGCGTTGAGGGAGGACAGGGAGCGCGCGAGCAGTACTTC. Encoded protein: CSVEGGQGAREQYF.

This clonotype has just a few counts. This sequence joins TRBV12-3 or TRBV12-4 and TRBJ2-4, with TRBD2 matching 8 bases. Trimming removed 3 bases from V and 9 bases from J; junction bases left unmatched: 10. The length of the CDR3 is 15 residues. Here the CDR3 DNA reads TGTGCCAGCAGTTTGACGGCGGGGGGAGGTGGCATTCAGTACTTC. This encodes CASSLTAGGGGIQYF.

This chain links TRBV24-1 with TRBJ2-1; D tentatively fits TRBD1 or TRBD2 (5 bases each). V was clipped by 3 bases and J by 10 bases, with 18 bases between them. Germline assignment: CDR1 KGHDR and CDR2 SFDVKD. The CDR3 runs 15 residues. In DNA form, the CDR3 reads TGTGCCACCAGTGATAGGGGATATCACGAGGGGGAGCAGTTCTTC. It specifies CATSDRGYHEGEQFF.

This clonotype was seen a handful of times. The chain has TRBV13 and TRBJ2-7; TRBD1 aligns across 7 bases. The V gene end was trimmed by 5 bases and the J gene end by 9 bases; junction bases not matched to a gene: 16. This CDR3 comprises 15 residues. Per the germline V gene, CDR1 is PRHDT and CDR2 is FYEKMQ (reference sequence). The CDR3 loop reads CASSQEGQRAVGQYF. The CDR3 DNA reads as TGTGCCAGCAGCCAAGAGGGACAGCGCGCTGTTGGGCAGTACTTC.

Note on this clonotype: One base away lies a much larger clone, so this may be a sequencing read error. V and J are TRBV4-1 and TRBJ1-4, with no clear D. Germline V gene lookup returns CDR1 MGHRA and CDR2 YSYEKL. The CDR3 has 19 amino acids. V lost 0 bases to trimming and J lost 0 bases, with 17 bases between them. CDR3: CASSQDPSVRGSTNEKLFF. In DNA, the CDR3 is TGCGCCAGCAGCCAAGATCCCAGTGTTCGTGGATCAACTAATGAAAAACTGTTTTTT.

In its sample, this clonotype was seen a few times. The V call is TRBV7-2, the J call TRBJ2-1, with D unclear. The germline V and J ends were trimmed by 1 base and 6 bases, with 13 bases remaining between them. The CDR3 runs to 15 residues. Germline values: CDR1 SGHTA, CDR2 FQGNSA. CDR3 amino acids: CASSLETGLGNEQFF. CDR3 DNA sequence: TGTGCCAGCAGCTTAGAGACGGGTCTGGGCAATGAGCAGTTCTTC.

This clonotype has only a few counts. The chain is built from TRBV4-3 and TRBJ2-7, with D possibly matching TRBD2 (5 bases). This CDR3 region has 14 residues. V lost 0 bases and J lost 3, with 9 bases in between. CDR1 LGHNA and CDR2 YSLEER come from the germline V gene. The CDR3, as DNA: TGCGCCAGCAGCCAAGATGCCGGGAACTACGAGCAGTACTTC. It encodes CASSQDAGNYEQYF.

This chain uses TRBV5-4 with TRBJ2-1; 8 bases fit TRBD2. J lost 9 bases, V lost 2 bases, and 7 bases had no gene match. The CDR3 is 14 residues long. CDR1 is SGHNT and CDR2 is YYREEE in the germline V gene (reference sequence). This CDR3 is CASSLSGSFGEQFF. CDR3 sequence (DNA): TGTGCCAGCAGCTTAAGCGGGAGTTTCGGTGAGCAGTTCTTC.

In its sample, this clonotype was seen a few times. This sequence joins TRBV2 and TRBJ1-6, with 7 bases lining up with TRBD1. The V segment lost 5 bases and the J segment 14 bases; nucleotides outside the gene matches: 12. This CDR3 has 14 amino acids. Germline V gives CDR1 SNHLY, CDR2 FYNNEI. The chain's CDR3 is CASSSGTDSFTLHF. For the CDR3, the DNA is TGTGCCAGCAGTTCCGGGACAGACTCCTTCACCCTCCACTTT.